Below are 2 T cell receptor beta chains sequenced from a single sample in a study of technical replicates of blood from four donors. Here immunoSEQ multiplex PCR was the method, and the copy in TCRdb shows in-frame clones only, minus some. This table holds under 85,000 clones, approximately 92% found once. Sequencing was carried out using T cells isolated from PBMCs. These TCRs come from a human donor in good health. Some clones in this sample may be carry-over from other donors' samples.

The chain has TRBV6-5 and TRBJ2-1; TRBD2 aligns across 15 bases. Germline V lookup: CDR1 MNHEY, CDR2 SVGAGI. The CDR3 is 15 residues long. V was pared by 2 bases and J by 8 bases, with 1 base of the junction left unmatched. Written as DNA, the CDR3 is TGTGCCAGCAGTTACCGGACTAGCGGGAGGGATGAGCAGTTCTTC. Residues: CASSYRTSGRDEQFF.

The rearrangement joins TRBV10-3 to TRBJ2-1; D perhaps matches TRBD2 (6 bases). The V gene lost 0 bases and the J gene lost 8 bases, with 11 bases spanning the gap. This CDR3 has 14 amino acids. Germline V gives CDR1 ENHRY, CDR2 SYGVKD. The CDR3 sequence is CAISESGRSYEQFF. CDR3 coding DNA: TGTGCCATCAGTGAGTCCGGGAGATCCTATGAGCAGTTCTTC.